This TCR beta chain was captured in a study of naive and memory T cell subsets. The CDR3 has 11 amino acids. The germline gives CDR1 DFQATT, CDR2 SNEGSKA (reference sequence). This clonotype was counted a single time. A read error may explain this, as a much larger clone is one base away. The treatment denotes: skin biopsy from PPD injection site in Mantoux-positive individual. A UMI-containing oligonucleotide was joined by 3' ligation to the TCR cDNA template. Skin biopsies came from PPD injection sites in Mantoux-positive individuals. The SP2 primer and nested alpha and beta constant region primers amplified ligated cDNA in four rounds. TCRdb re-called the UMI-ligation and nested PCR reads through MiXCR, storing one row per CDR3 protein. Seen here are tens of thousands of distinct CDR3 sequences, under 8.5% observed once, and the top ten hold 3.1%.

This receptor was obtained from an adult in good health. J is TRBJ2-1 and V is TRBV20-1; D not resolved. Sequenced here: skin, sampled from a tuberculin skin test site. The CDR3 region is CSANPVTEQIF. Written as DNA, the CDR3 is TGCAGTGCCAATCCAGTTACTGAGCAGATCTTC.